These 24 T cell receptor beta chains share one sample of origin, sequenced in a study of T cell repertoires in cytomegalovirus infection. Each CDR3 protein is one row after TCRdb ran MiXCR on the reads. The sample lists roughly 320,000 distinct CDR3 sequences; more than 8% were seen once. Sequencing was performed on PBMCs. Source of these receptors: a human donor in good health (CMV status not recorded). Some clones in this sample may be carry-over from other donors' samples.

V and J are TRBV5-1 and TRBJ1-1; 11 bases align to TRBD1. Trimming at V came to 4 bases and at J to 4 bases, leaving 6 bases not matched to a gene. The CDR3 is made up of 15 amino acids. CDR1 is SGHRS and CDR2 is YFSETQ in the germline V gene. CDR3: CASSPGQGATTEAFF. CDR3 in DNA: TGCGCCAGCAGCCCCGGACAGGGGGCGACCACTGAAGCTTTCTTT. The whole variable domain, filled in from reference TRBV5-1 and TRBJ1-1, reads KAGVTQTPRYLIKTRGQQVTLSCSPISGHRSVSWYQQTPGQGLQFLFEYFSETQRNKGNFPGRFSGRQFSNSRSEMNVSTLELGDSALYLCASSPGQGATTEAFFGQGTRLTVV.

Many counts were recorded for this clonotype. The V and J genes are TRBV10-3 and TRBJ2-3, with D perhaps assigned TRBD1 or TRBD2 (5 bases each). The CDR3 contains 16 residues. V was cut by 5 bases and J by 0 bases, with 15 bases left in between. Per germline, CDR1 ENHRY and CDR2 SYGVKD. This CDR3 reads CAISRDRTASTDTQYF. The CDR3 bases are TGTGCCATCAGTAGGGACCGGACTGCTAGCACAGATACGCAGTATTTT.

This clonotype turned up a few times. CDR3 region: CASSRYRDGSPLHF. CDR3 nucleotide sequence: TGTGCCAGCAGCCGGTACAGGGATGGGTCACCCCTCCACTTT. The rearrangement joins TRBV12-3 or TRBV12-4 to TRBJ1-6; TRBD1 might be the D (6 bases). This CDR3 is 14 amino acids long. V was trimmed by 6 bases and J by 10 bases, leaving 16 bases between them.

The chain couples TRBV10-3 to TRBJ2-1; no definite D call. The CDR3 extends over 12 amino acids. With 4 bases removed from V and 7 bases from J, the gap between germline ends came to 8 bases. CDR1 is ENHRY, CDR2 SYGVKD, per germline. In nucleotides, the CDR3 is TGTGCCATCAGTGGTGGATTGAATGAGCAGTTCTTC. Protein sequence: CAISGGLNEQFF.

This clonotype was found a few times. J is TRBJ1-5 and V is TRBV9, with D uncertain. Trimming stripped 0 bases from V and 3 bases from J, with 7 bases between. The CDR3 is 14 residues long. CDR1 and CDR2 from the germline V gene are SGDLS and YYNGEE. CDR3 bases: TGTGCCAGCAGCGTAGACGGAATCAATCAGCCCCAGCATTTT. This codes for CASSVDGINQPQHF.

The rearrangement joins TRBV29-1 to TRBJ1-3; D is ambiguous. The CDR3 length is 13 residues. The germline V and J ends were trimmed by 7 bases and 3 bases, with 13 bases remaining between them. The germline CDR1 and CDR2 sequences are SQVTM and ANQGSEA. CDR3 coding DNA: TGCAGCGCCGGCGAGGTGGTTGGAAACACCATATATTTT. It is translated as CSAGEVVGNTIYF.

This clonotype was recorded a few times. The rearrangement uses TRBV7-2 and TRBJ2-5; D might be TRBD1 or TRBD2, each matching 6 bases. CDR3 length: 15 residues. V was pared by 3 bases and J by 5 bases, with 16 bases between. CDR1 SGHTA and CDR2 FQGNSA come from the germline V gene. The chain's CDR3 is CASSFPRGAPETQYF. The CDR3 DNA reads TGTGCCAGCAGCTTCCCAAGGGGGGCGCCGGAGACCCAGTACTTC.

In its sample, this clonotype was seen many times. This sequence joins TRBV20-1 and TRBJ2-1; TRBD2 agrees at 7 bases. V gave up 5 bases and J gave up 5 bases; unmatched junction bases: 9. Germline V gene sequence: CDR1 DFQATT, CDR2 SNEGSKA (reference sequence). The CDR3 sequence is 14 residues long. CDR3 sequence: CSAYRTSSDNEQFF. CDR3 bases: TGCAGTGCTTACCGGACTAGTTCGGACAATGAGCAGTTCTTC.

This clonotype was seen a few times. The chain employs TRBV28 and TRBJ1-1; D is perhaps TRBD1 (5 bases). Germline V CDR1 and CDR2: MDHEN, SYDVKM. The CDR3 has 15 residues. V gave up 6 bases and J gave up 0 bases, with 14 bases separating them. This CDR3 reads CASSLNARVNTEAFF. The CDR3 DNA reads as TGTGCCAGCAGCCTTAACGCCAGGGTGAACACTGAAGCTTTCTTT.

The chain carries TRBV20-1 and TRBJ2-6, with D uncertain. V was clipped by 5 bases and J by 0 bases, with 5 bases between them. The germline V gene encodes CDR1 DFQATT and CDR2 SNEGSKA (reference sequence). The CDR3 totals 13 residues. The CDR3 nucleotides read TGCAGTGCTGCATACTCTGGGGCCAACGTCCTGACTTTC. Translation: CSAAYSGANVLTF.

The CDR3 DNA reads TGTGCCAGCACCAACACTGAAGCTTTCTTT. Translated: CASTNTEAFF. This sequence joins TRBV2 and TRBJ1-1; D call uncertain. The CDR3 runs 10 residues. V lost 7 bases, J lost 2 bases, and 2 bases lay in between. CDR1 is SNHLY and CDR2 is FYNNEI in the germline V gene.

This clonotype has ten or more counts. This sequence joins TRBV24-1 and TRBJ2-7; 10 positions agree with TRBD1. After removal of 1 base from V and 4 bases from J, the junction contained 18 bases not matched to a gene. There are 20 residues in the CDR3. Germline V lookup: CDR1 KGHDR, CDR2 SFDVKD. The CDR3 nucleotides are TGTGCCACCAGTGATTTCCCGGGACAGGGGCCGCTAAATCGACTTTACGAGCAGTACTTC. Amino acid sequence: CATSDFPGQGPLNRLYEQYF.

This clonotype showed up many times. This chain joins TRBV7-3 and TRBJ2-1; 7 bases are shared with TRBD2. This CDR3 spans 16 amino acids. After removal of 5 bases from V and 11 bases from J, the junction contained 18 bases not matched to a gene. The germline V gene encodes CDR1 SGHTA and CDR2 FQGTGA. The CDR3 loop is CASSPNLAAPKLQQFF. The CDR3 coding sequence is TGTGCCAGCAGCCCGAATCTAGCGGCTCCAAAACTTCAGCAGTTCTTC.

This clonotype has a handful of counts. The chain is built from TRBV7-2 and TRBJ1-2; D remains unclear. The V end was cut by 7 bases, the J end by 5 bases, with 11 bases between. The CDR3 length is 12 residues. Per the germline V gene, CDR1 is SGHTA and CDR2 is FQGNSA. CDR3 protein: CASNVGRYGYTF. The CDR3 DNA follows: TGTGCCAGCAACGTCGGAAGATATGGCTACACCTTC.

This clonotype was found many times. This chain connects TRBV11-2 to TRBJ2-7; TRBD2 matches 12 bases. The CDR3 loop spans 15 amino acids. Germline assignment: CDR1 SGHAT and CDR2 FQNNGV. Germline trimming cut 5 bases from V and 0 bases from J; bases unmatched to any gene: 2. The CDR3 sequence is CASSATSGSSYEQYF. CDR3 DNA: TGTGCCAGCAGCGCGACTAGCGGGAGCTCCTACGAGCAGTACTTC.

The chain couples TRBV28 to TRBJ1-5, with D tentatively TRBD1 (5 bases). CDR1 is MDHEN, CDR2 SYDVKM, per germline. Trimming removed 7 bases at V and 2 bases at J, with 18 bases between. This CDR3 has 16 amino acids. CDR3 sequence (DNA): TGTGCCAGCAACTCGTTAAGGGGTTTTGGCAATCAGCCCCAGCATTTT. It codes for CASNSLRGFGNQPQHF.

This clonotype was counted at least ten times. This chain joins TRBV7-2 and TRBJ2-1, with unresolved D. This CDR3 is built from 12 residues. In germline, CDR1 is SGHTA, CDR2 FQGNSA. The V gene lost 5 bases and the J gene lost 6 bases, with 8 bases spanning the gap. The CDR3 protein is CASSPIFNEQFF. The CDR3 region has the DNA TGTGCCAGCAGCCCCATCTTCAATGAGCAGTTCTTC. Filled out from reference TRBV7-2 and TRBJ2-1, the complete variable domain reads GAGVSQSPSNKVTEKGKDVELRCDPISGHTALYWYRQSLGQGLEFLIYFQGNSAPDKSGLPSDRFSAERTGGSVSTLTIQRTQQEDSAVYLCASSPIFNEQFFGPGTRLTVL.

This clonotype was detected a few times. The J gene is TRBJ2-1, the V gene TRBV7-2, with a tentative D call TRBD2 (6 bases). CDR3 size: 16 residues. Germline CDR1 is SGHTA and CDR2 is FQGNSA. Trimming took off 3 bases at V and 8 bases at J, with 20 bases between the two ends. The CDR3 DNA sequence: TGTGCCAGCAGCTTGATACAGCGGGCACGGGGCGATGAGCAGTTCTTC. As protein: CASSLIQRARGDEQFF. The whole variable domain, filled in from reference TRBV7-2 and TRBJ2-1, reads GAGVSQSPSNKVTEKGKDVELRCDPISGHTALYWYRQSLGQGLEFLIYFQGNSAPDKSGLPSDRFSAERTGGSVSTLTIQRTQQEDSAVYLCASSLIQRARGDEQFFGPGTRLTVL.

This clonotype was seen a few times. V gene TRBV4-3 combines with J gene TRBJ2-1; 8 nucleotides align to TRBD1. Germline CDR1 reads LGHNA; CDR2 reads YSLEER. This CDR3 has 15 amino acids. Trimming at V came to 4 bases and at J to 10 bases, leaving 12 bases not matched to a gene. CDR3 loop: CASSLQPTGGGEQFF. In DNA, the CDR3 is TGCGCCAGCAGCCTCCAACCCACAGGGGGAGGAGAGCAGTTCTTC.

This clonotype was observed a handful of times. The chain couples TRBV20-1 to TRBJ2-3, with a tentative D call TRBD2 (6 bases). Germline lookup yields CDR1 DFQATT and CDR2 SNEGSKA (reference sequence). The CDR3 consists of 15 residues. V lost 5 bases and J 4 bases, leaving 19 bases between the germline ends. The CDR3 DNA follows: TGCAGTGCTTACCCTGCGGGGTCAAGCGCAGATACGCAGTATTTT. Protein sequence: CSAYPAGSSADTQYF.

This clonotype showed up many times. The CDR3 bases are TGTGCCAGCAGCTTACGGGGGAGCGCCTACGAGCAGTACTTC. As protein: CASSLRGSAYEQYF. The chain combines TRBV5-5 with TRBJ2-7, with D possibly being TRBD2 (6 bases). CDR1 and CDR2 from the germline V gene are SGHKS and YYEKEE (reference sequence). Deletions cut 2 bases from V and 2 bases from J, with 11 bases between. CDR3 length: 14 residues.

In its sample, this clonotype was seen many times. The V and J genes are TRBV7-2 and TRBJ2-1, with unresolved D. V was pared by 5 bases and J by 3 bases, with 17 bases between. This CDR3 has 16 amino acids. Germline-derived CDR1 and CDR2 are SGHTA and FQGNSA. CDR3 bases: TGTGCCAGCAGCCCCTCGGACCCGTGGGACTACAATGAGCAGTTCTTC. It translates to CASSPSDPWDYNEQFF.

There are a few counts of this clonotype. This rearrangement joins TRBV7-2 to TRBJ1-3, with unresolved D. Trimming removed 8 bases from V and 0 bases from J, with 8 bases in between. Germline V gene sequence: CDR1 SGHTA, CDR2 FQGNSA. The CDR3 covers 13 residues. Written as DNA, the CDR3 is TGTGCCAGCCGGATTGGCTCTGGAAACACCATATATTTT. Translating it yields CASRIGSGNTIYF.

This clonotype was seen more than once but under ten times. The chain couples TRBV20-1 to TRBJ2-5; 7 bases match TRBD2. The germline V gene has CDR1 DFQATT and CDR2 SNEGSKA (reference sequence). The CDR3 totals 13 residues. V was clipped by 1 base and J by 5 bases; unmatched bases: 4. CDR3: CSARVSGGETQYF. In nucleotides, the CDR3 is TGCAGTGCTAGAGTTTCGGGAGGCGAGACCCAGTACTTC.